Listed below are T cell receptor beta chains from one sample, sequenced in a study of Ad26.COV2.S vaccination and SARS-CoV-2 variants. Using immunoSEQ multiplex PCR, the repertoire was profiled, and TCRdb retains in-frame clones only, with some absent. Here the sample spans 400,000 to 450,000 clones, 80% to 95% being singletons. The sample here was peripheral blood, taken in a trial of Ad26.COV2.S vaccine versus placebo. The origin of the receptors is a person between 18 and 59 years old who received the Ad26.COV2.S COVID-19 vaccine or a placebo. Each CDR3 is given with its conserved first and last residue. A D gene is named only where the DNA matches it firmly. Part of the rows lack a size; the others show once, few, many or a class for expanded clones.

clone_size: NA
v_call: TRBV28
d_call: TRBD1
j_call: TRBJ1-5
cdr3_aa: CASSPPTGGRQPQHF
cdr3_nt: TGTGCCAGCAGTCCCCCGACAGGGGGCAGGCAGCCCCAGCATTTT

clone_size: NA
v_call: TRBV19
d_call: NA
j_call: TRBJ1-4
cdr3_aa: CASSISGKEKLFF
cdr3_nt: TGTGCCAGTAGTATAAGTGGGAAAGAAAAACTGTTTTTT

clone_size: NA
v_call: TRBV27
d_call: NA
j_call: TRBJ2-1
cdr3_aa: CASSNRAPNEQFF
cdr3_nt: TGTGCCAGCAGTAACCGGGCTCCTAATGAGCAGTTCTTC

clone_size: NA
v_call: TRBV15
d_call: NA
j_call: TRBJ1-2
cdr3_aa: CATSRDEGFWYGYTF
cdr3_nt: TGTGCCACCAGCAGAGACGAGGGTTTCTGGTATGGCTACACCTTC

clone_size: NA
v_call: TRBV7-2
d_call: NA
j_call: TRBJ2-7
cdr3_aa: CASSLATSGISYEQYF
cdr3_nt: TGTGCCAGCAGCTTAGCCACCTCCGGGATCTCCTACGAGCAGTACTTC

clone_size: once
v_call: TRBV12-5
d_call: NA
j_call: TRBJ1-4
cdr3_aa: CASGLNEKLFF
cdr3_nt: TGTGCTAGTGGTTTGAATGAAAAACTGTTTTTT

clone_size: NA
v_call: TRBV27
d_call: NA
j_call: TRBJ1-2
cdr3_aa: CASRGGPASLSYGYTF
cdr3_nt: TGTGCCAGCAGAGGGGGGCCAGCGAGTCTTTCCTATGGCTACACCTTC

clone_size: NA
v_call: TRBV5-1
d_call: NA
j_call: TRBJ2-5
cdr3_aa: CASNGLMEETQYF
cdr3_nt: TGCGCCAGCAACGGTCTGATGGAGGAGACCCAGTACTTC

clone_size: NA
v_call: TRBV7-8
d_call: TRBD1
j_call: TRBJ1-1
cdr3_aa: CASSLRTGANTEAFF
cdr3_nt: TGTGCCAGCAGCCTTCGGACAGGGGCGAACACTGAAGCTTTCTTT

clone_size: NA
v_call: TRBV6-5
d_call: NA
j_call: TRBJ2-1
cdr3_aa: CASSYVARGEQFF
cdr3_nt: TGTGCCAGCAGTTACGTAGCAAGAGGTGAGCAGTTCTTC